This record covers a single T cell receptor beta chain. This sample was taken from a study of blood T cell repertoires in COVID-19. CDR3 length equals 15 residues. Between the trimmed V and J ends, which lost 0 bases and 3 bases, there was a span of 7 bases. From germline, CDR1 is SGHDT and CDR2 YYEEEE. Produced via immunoSEQ multiplex PCR; TCRdb's table is partial and in-frame only. The data show about 190,000 clones, about 88% seen once. The sequence was obtained from a woman between 40 and 55 years old who had recovered from COVID-19. The chain joins TRBV5-6 to TRBJ1-6; D remains ambiguous. Specimen: peripheral blood. CDR3 nucleotide sequence: TGTGCCAGCAGCTTGGTGGCCAGCTATAATTCACCCCTCCACTTT. Encoded protein: CASSLVASYNSPLHF.